Following are 20 T cell receptor beta chains from one sample sequenced in a study of blood T cells in healthy people across ages. A second PCR, run for roughly 7 to 12 cycles, used a sample-barcoded 5' primer plus a J-beta primer mix. TCRdb ran MiXCR on the 5' RACE reads and lists one entry per CDR3 protein. The sample contains 1 million or so distinct CDR3 sequences, less than 25% of which appear only once. In addition, the sample was reused for a study of T cells of mothers and their children.

The material sequenced was blood. The origin of the receptors is a girl aged 2-10 years in good health.

This clonotype was recorded a few times. The genes are TRBV12-5 and TRBJ1-6; D is ambiguous. Germline CDR1 is LGHNT and CDR2 is FRNRAP. The CDR3 consists of 15 residues. The V and J ends lost 0 bases and 7 bases respectively, with 10 bases between them. The CDR3 DNA reads TGTGCTAGTGGTTTGGTAATAGAGGGCAATTCACCCCTCCACTTT. It translates to CASGLVIEGNSPLHF.

This clonotype was counted only a few times. The rearrangement joins TRBV6-6 to TRBJ2-3; D is uncertain. The V gene lost 4 bases and the J gene lost 6 bases, with 11 bases spanning the gap. Germline CDR1 is MNHNY and CDR2 is SVGAGI (reference sequence). This CDR3 contains 13 residues. Here the CDR3 DNA reads TGTGCCAGCAGTTCCTCGGACGTTGATACGCAGTATTTT. Translation: CASSSSDVDTQYF.

CDR3: CSVGGSLAGAHYEQYF. CDR3 DNA sequence: TGCAGCGTTGGTGGCTCACTAGCGGGGGCCCACTACGAGCAGTACTTC. The chain links TRBV29-1 to TRBJ2-1, with 11 positions matching TRBD2. The J call is in doubt because the DNA end fits TRBJ2-7 better. CDR1 and CDR2 from the germline V gene are SQVTM and ANQGSEA. CDR3 length: 16 amino acids.

The chain combines TRBV20-1 with TRBJ2-5, with 8 bases fitting TRBD1. The J call could be wrong; TRBJ2-7 is a better fit for the DNA end. Germline assignment: CDR1 DFQATT and CDR2 SNEGSKA (reference sequence). CDR3 length equals 13 residues. CDR3 nucleotide sequence: TGCAGTGCTACGGACAGGGCGACCTACGAGCAGTACTTC. Protein product: CSATDRATYEQYF.

The chain is built from TRBV4-3 and TRBJ2-4, with a tentative D call TRBD1 (8 bases). The germline gives CDR1 LGHNA, CDR2 YSLEER. The CDR3 has 16 amino acids. V lost 3 bases, J lost 8 bases, and 20 bases lay in between. CDR3 in amino acids: CASSQETGARGDIQYF. The CDR3, as DNA: TGCGCCAGCAGCCAGGAGACAGGGGCCCGGGGGGACATTCAGTACTTC.

The sample holds a few counts of this clonotype. The chain couples TRBV27 to TRBJ2-3; 9 bases map to TRBD1. Germline values: CDR1 MNHEY, CDR2 SMNVEV (reference sequence). CDR3 size: 15 residues. After removal of 10 bases from V and 7 bases from J, the junction contained 15 bases not matched to a gene. The CDR3 DNA is TGTGCCACAAGCCCTTGGCGGGACAGGGAAAATACGCAGTATTTT. The encoded protein is CATSPWRDRENTQYF.

CDR3 sequence: CASTSGTGDYQPQHF. DNA of the CDR3: TGTGCCAGCACCTCCGGGACAGGGGATTATCAGCCCCAGCATTTT. This chain connects TRBV12-3 or TRBV12-4 to TRBJ1-5, with 10 bases identical to TRBD1. The J segment lost 5 bases and the V segment lost 7 bases, leaving 8 bases of the junction unmatched. The CDR3 extends over 15 amino acids.

This chain uses TRBV7-2 with TRBJ2-5; unclear D gene. V lost 3 bases to trimming and J lost 1 base, with 9 bases between them. CDR3 size: 14 residues. Per the germline V gene, CDR1 is SGHTA and CDR2 is FQGNSA. The CDR3 is CASSLIQLQETQYF. Here the CDR3 DNA reads TGTGCCAGCAGCTTGATACAGCTCCAAGAGACCCAGTACTTC.

This clonotype was picked up a small number of times. The gene calls are TRBV28 and TRBJ2-1; 13 bases match TRBD2. Germline V lookup: CDR1 MDHEN, CDR2 SYDVKM. The CDR3 sequence is 14 residues long. After removal of 10 bases from V and 4 bases from J, the junction contained 4 bases not matched to a gene. The CDR3 loop is CATQLAGGYNEQFF. The CDR3 bases are TGTGCCACTCAACTAGCGGGAGGGTACAATGAGCAGTTCTTC.

This chain uses TRBV28 with TRBJ2-5; D remains ambiguous. The CDR3 length is 11 residues. V shed 7 bases and J shed 2 bases, with 5 bases lying between them. Germline CDR1 reads MDHEN; CDR2 reads SYDVKM. The CDR3 region is CASKEQETQYF. Here the CDR3 DNA reads TGTGCCAGCAAAGAACAAGAGACCCAGTACTTC.

The rearrangement joins TRBV12-3 or TRBV12-4 to TRBJ2-5, with TRBD2 as a possible D gene (6 bases). Between the trimmed V and J ends, which lost 4 bases and 0 bases, there was a span of 15 bases. The CDR3 has 16 residues. The CDR3 here is CASSSYGIADQETQYF. CDR3 DNA sequence: TGTGCCAGCAGTTCCTACGGTATAGCGGACCAAGAGACCCAGTACTTC.

The chain combines TRBV24-1 with TRBJ2-5, with 11 positions matching TRBD1. The germline V gene has CDR1 KGHDR and CDR2 SFDVKD. After removal of 4 bases from V and 5 bases from J, the junction contained 5 bases not matched to a gene. The CDR3 contains 15 residues. In DNA, the CDR3 is TGTGCCACCAGTGACGGGACAGGGGGGCGGGAGACCCAGTACTTC. Protein: CATSDGTGGRETQYF.

This clonotype was detected only a few times. The chain carries TRBV29-1 and TRBJ2-5; D is uncertain. CDR1 is SQVTM, CDR2 ANQGSEA, per germline. The V end lost 3 bases, the J end lost 4 bases, and 9 bases lay between the germline ends. The CDR3 runs 12 residues. The chain's CDR3 is CSVERQRETQYF. The CDR3 region has the DNA TGCAGCGTTGAGCGGCAGCGAGAGACCCAGTACTTC.

This clonotype was seen more than once but under ten times. This chain joins TRBV20-1 and TRBJ2-4, with D unresolved. Per the germline V gene, CDR1 is DFQATT and CDR2 is SNEGSKA (reference sequence). The CDR3 totals 12 residues. V was cut by 4 bases and J by 8 bases, with 12 bases left in between. Here the CDR3 reads CSATTPPDIQYF. The CDR3 region has the DNA TGCAGTGCTACGACTCCCCCAGACATTCAGTACTTC.

The rearrangement links TRBV20-1 to TRBJ2-1; D might be TRBD2 (6 bases). The end of the DNA is better explained by TRBJ2-7, so the J call may be wrong. The CDR3 runs 14 residues. Germline lookup yields CDR1 DFQATT and CDR2 SNEGSKA (reference sequence). As DNA, the CDR3 is TGCAGTGCCGAACCCGGACTAAGGTCCTACGAGCAGTACTTC. This translates into CSAEPGLRSYEQYF.

This clonotype was observed a few times. The V and J genes are TRBV7-3 and TRBJ2-3; 11 positions agree with TRBD2. Germline trimming cut 5 bases from V and 4 bases from J; bases unmatched to any gene: 11. This CDR3 contains 17 residues. Germline values: CDR1 SGHTA, CDR2 FQGTGA. CDR3 protein: CASSPYASGRMSDTQYF. CDR3 DNA: TGTGCCAGCAGCCCATATGCTAGCGGGAGGATGTCAGATACGCAGTATTTT.

There are a few counts of this clonotype. V usage is TRBV5-1 and J usage is TRBJ2-6; the D is unclear. The CDR3 has 18 amino acids. Trimming removed 2 bases at V and 0 bases at J, with 15 bases between. Germline V gene data show CDR1 as SGHRS and CDR2 as YFSETQ. The chain's CDR3 is CASSLPGRSYSGANVLTF. The CDR3 coding sequence is TGCGCCAGCAGCTTACCCGGCAGGTCCTACTCTGGGGCCAACGTCCTGACTTTC.

This clonotype was detected only a few times. V is TRBV5-1 and J is TRBJ2-5; no clear D gene. V was clipped by 7 bases and J by 4 bases, with 14 bases between them. The germline gives CDR1 SGHRS, CDR2 YFSETQ. The CDR3 runs to 13 residues. CDR3 sequence reads: CASGPQTGETQYF. The CDR3 nucleotides are TGCGCCAGCGGCCCTCAGACGGGAGAGACCCAGTACTTC.

The rearrangement uses TRBV19 and TRBJ2-1; a possible D gene is TRBD1 (5 bases). Germline V gene sequence: CDR1 LNHDA, CDR2 SQIVND (reference sequence). Trimming pared 1 base from V and 6 bases from J, leaving 13 bases between. This CDR3 is built from 15 residues. CDR3 sequence (DNA): TGTGCCAGTAGTATAGTGGACAACCCAGGCAATGAGCAGTTCTTC. It is translated as CASSIVDNPGNEQFF.

The chain uses TRBV3-1 and TRBJ2-7; the match to TRBD1 covers 7 bases. The germline V gene encodes CDR1 LGHDT and CDR2 YNNKEL (reference sequence). V lost 5 bases to trimming and J lost 2 bases; unmatched junction nucleotides: 15. This CDR3 region has 17 residues. This chain's CDR3 is CASSLLSLGTEPYEQYF. The CDR3 DNA reads TGTGCCAGCAGCTTACTCTCCTTAGGGACAGAACCCTACGAGCAGTACTTC.